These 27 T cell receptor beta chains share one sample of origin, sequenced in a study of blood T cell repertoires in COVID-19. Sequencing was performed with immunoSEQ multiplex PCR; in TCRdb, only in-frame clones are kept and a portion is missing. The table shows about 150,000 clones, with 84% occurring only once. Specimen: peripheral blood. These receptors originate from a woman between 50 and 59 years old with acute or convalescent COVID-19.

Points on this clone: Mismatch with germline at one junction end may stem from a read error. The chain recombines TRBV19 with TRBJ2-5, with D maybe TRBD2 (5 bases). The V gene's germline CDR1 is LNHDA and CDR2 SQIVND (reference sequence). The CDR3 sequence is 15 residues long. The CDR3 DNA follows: TGTGTCAGTAGTAGCCTTCCTAGCAGCCAAGAGACCCAGTACTTC. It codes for CVSSSLPSSQETQYF.

The CDR3 DNA reads as TGTGCCAGCAGCCAAAGTCTACAGGTCTCCTACGAGCAGTACTTC. It codes for CASSQSLQVSYEQYF. This rearrangement joins TRBV3-1 (or the pseudogene TRBV3-2) to TRBJ2-7; a weak D match, TRBD1 (5 bases). Germline loops: CDR1 LGHDT, CDR2 YNNKEL (reference sequence). Trimming took 2 bases from V and 0 from J, leaving 11 bases between them. The CDR3 sequence is 15 residues long.

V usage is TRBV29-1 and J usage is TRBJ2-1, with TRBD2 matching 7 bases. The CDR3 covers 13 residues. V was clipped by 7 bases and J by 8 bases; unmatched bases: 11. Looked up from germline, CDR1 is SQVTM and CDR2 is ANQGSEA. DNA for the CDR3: TGCAGCGCTGATAGCGGGCTTGGGGATGAGCAGTTCTTC. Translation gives CSADSGLGDEQFF.

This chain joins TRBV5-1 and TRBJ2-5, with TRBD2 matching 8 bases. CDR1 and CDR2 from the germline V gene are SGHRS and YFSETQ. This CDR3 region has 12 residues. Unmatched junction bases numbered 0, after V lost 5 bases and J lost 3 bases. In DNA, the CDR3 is TGCGCCAGCAGGCGGGGGGAAGAGACCCAGTACTTC. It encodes CASRRGEETQYF.

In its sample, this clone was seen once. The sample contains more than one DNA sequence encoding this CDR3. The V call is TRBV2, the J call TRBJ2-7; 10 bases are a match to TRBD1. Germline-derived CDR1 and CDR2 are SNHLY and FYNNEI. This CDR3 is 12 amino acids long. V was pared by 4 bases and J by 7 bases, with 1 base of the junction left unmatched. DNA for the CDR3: TGTGCCAGCAGTGGGACAGGGGGAGAGCAGTACTTC. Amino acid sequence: CASSGTGGEQYF.

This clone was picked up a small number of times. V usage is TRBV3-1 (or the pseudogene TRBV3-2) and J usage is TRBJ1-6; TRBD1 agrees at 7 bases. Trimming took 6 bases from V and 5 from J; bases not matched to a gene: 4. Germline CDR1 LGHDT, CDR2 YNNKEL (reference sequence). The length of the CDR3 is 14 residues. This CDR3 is CASRSDRDNSPLHF. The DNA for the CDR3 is TGTGCCAGCAGATCTGACAGGGATAATTCACCCCTCCACTTT.

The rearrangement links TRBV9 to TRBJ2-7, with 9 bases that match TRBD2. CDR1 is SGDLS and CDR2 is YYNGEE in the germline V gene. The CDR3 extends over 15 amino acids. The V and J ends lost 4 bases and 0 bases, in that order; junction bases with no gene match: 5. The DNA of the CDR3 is TGTGCCAGCAGCCCTAGCGGGATGAGCTCCTACGAGCAGTACTTC. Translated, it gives CASSPSGMSSYEQYF.

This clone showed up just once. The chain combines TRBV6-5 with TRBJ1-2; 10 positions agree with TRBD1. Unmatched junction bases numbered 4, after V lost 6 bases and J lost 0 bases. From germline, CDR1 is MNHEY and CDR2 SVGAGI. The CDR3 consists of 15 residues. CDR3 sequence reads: CASRRDRGPNYGYTF. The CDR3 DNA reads TGTGCCAGCAGACGGGACAGGGGTCCTAACTATGGCTACACCTTC.

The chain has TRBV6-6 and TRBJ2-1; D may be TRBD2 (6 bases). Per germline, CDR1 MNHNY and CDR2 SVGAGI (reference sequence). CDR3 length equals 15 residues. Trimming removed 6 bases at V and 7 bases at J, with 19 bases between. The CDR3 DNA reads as TGTGCCAGCAGGCTTGGACTATCCCCCTTTAATGAGCAGTTCTTC. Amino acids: CASRLGLSPFNEQFF.

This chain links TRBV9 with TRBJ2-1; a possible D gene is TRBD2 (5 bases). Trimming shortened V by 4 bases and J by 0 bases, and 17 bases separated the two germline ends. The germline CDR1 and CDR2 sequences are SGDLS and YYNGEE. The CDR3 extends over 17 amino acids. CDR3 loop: CASSPRTLTRSYNEQFF. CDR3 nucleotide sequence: TGTGCCAGCAGCCCACGGACTCTCACCCGCTCCTACAATGAGCAGTTCTTC.

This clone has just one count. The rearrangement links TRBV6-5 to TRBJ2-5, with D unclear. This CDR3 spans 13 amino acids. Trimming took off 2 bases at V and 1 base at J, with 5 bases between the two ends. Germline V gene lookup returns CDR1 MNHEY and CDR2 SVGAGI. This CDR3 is CASSYRLQETQYF. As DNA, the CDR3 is TGTGCCAGCAGTTACCGACTCCAAGAGACCCAGTACTTC.

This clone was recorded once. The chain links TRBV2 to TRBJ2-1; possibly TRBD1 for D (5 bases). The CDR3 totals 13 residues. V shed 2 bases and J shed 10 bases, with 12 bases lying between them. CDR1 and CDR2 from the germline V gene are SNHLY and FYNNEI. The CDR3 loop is CASSEQGHGEQFF. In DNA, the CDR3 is TGTGCCAGCAGTGAACAGGGTCACGGGGAGCAGTTCTTC.

CDR3 sequence reads: CASSEYGGTPGELFF. The CDR3 DNA follows: TGTGCCAGCAGTGAATATGGGGGGACCCCCGGGGAGCTGTTTTTT. This chain uses TRBV25-1 with TRBJ2-2, with D perhaps matching TRBD2 (6 bases). V was trimmed by 0 bases and J by 6 bases, leaving 11 bases between them. The CDR3 runs 15 residues. Germline V CDR1 and CDR2: MGHDK, SYGVNS.

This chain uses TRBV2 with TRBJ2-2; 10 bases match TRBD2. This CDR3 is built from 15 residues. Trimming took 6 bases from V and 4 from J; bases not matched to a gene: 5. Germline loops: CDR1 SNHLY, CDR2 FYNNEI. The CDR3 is CASRSVAGGTGELFF. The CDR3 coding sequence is TGTGCCAGCAGGTCGGTAGCGGGAGGCACCGGGGAGCTGTTTTTT.

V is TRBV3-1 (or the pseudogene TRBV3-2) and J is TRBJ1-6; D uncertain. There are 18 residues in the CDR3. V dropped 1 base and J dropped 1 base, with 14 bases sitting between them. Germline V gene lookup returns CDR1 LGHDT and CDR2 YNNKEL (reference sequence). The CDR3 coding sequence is TGTGCCAGCAGCCAAGGACCCCAGGCCTTGTCCTATAATTCACCCCTCCACTTT. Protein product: CASSQGPQALSYNSPLHF.

The DNA of the CDR3 is TGTGCCAGCAGCCAAGTGATGGTAGGCACTAACTCACCCCTCCACTTT. Protein product: CASSQVMVGTNSPLHF. This sequence joins TRBV3-1 (or the pseudogene TRBV3-2) and TRBJ1-6; the D is unclear. Germline V gives CDR1 LGHDT, CDR2 YNNKEL (reference sequence). The CDR3 length is 16 residues. The V end lost 1 base, the J end lost 10 bases, and 17 bases lay between the germline ends.

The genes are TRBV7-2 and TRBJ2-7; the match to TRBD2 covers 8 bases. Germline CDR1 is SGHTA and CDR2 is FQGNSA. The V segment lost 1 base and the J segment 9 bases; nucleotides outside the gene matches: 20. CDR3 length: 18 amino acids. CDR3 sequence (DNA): TGTGCCAGCAGCTTAGATCCCTCCCATATAGCGGGGAACAAACCGCAGTACTTC. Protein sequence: CASSLDPSHIAGNKPQYF.

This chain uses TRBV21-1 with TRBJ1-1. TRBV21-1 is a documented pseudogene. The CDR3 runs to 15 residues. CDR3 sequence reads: CASSKDGRGGTEAFF. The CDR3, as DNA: TGTGCCAGCAGCAAAGACGGACGGGGGGGCACTGAAGCTTTCTTT.

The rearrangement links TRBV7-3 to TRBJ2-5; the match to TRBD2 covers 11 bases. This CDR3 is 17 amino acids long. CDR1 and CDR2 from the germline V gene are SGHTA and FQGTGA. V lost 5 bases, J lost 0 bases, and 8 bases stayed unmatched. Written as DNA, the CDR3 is TGTGCCAGCAGCCACCCGCTAGCGGGGGGTAACCAAGAGACCCAGTACTTC. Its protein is CASSHPLAGGNQETQYF.

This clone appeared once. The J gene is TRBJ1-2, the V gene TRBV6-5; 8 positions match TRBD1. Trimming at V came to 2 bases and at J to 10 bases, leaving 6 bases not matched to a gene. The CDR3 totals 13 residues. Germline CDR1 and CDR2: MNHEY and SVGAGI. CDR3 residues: CASSYTGTGVYTF. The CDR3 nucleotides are TGTGCCAGCAGTTACACCGGGACAGGCGTCTACACCTTC.

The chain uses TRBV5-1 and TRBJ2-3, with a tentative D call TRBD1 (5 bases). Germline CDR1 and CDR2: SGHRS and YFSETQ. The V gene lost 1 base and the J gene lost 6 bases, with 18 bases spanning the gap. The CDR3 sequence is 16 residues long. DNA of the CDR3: TGCGCCAGCAGCTTGAGGTCCCAGGGCTTTACGGATACGCAGTATTTT. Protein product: CASSLRSQGFTDTQYF.

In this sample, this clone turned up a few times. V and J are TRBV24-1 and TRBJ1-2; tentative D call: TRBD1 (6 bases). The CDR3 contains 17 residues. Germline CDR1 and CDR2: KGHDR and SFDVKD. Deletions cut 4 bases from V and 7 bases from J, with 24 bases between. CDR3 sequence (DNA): TGTGCCACCAGTGAATTCGCGTCCCAGACAGGCTTTCGTGGCTACACCTTC. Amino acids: CATSEFASQTGFRGYTF.

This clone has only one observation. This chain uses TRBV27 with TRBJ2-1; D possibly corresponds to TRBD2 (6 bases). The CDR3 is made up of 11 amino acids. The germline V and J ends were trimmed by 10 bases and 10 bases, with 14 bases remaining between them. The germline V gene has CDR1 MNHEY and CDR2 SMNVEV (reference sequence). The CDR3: CATKRLAEQFF. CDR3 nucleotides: TGTGCCACCAAGCGGCTAGCGGAGCAGTTCTTC.

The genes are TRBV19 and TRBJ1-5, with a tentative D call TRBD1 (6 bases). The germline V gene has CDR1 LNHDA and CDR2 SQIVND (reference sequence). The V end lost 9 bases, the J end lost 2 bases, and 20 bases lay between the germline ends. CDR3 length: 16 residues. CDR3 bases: TGTGCCAGACAGGGTAATGCTACCTTCCGCAATCAGCCCCAGCATTTT. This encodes CARQGNATFRNQPQHF. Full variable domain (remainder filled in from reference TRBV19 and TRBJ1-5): DGGITQSPKYLFRKEGQNVTLSCEQNLNHDAMYWYRQDPGQGLRLIYYSQIVNDFQKGDIAEGYSVSREKKESFPLTVTSAQKNPTAFYLCARQGNATFRNQPQHFGDGTRLSIL.

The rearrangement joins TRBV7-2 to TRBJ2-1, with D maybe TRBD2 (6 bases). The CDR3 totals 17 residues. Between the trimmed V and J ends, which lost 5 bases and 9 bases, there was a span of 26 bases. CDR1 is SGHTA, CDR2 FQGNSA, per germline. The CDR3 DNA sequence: TGTGCCAGCAGCCTAGGGGCGGGAAGCACAGTTCAAGGTGAGCAGTTCTTC. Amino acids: CASSLGAGSTVQGEQFF.

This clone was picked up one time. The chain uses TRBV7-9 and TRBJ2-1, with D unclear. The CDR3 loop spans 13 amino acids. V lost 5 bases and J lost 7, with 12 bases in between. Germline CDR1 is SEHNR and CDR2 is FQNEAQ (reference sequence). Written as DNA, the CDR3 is TGTGCCAGCAGCCGTGGGTCCGGGAATGAGCAGTTCTTC. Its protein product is CASSRGSGNEQFF.

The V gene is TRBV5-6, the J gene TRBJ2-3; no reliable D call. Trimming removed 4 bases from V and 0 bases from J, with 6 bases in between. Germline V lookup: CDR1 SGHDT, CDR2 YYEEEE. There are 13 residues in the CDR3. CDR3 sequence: CASSTFSTDTQYF. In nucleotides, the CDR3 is TGTGCCAGCAGCACTTTTAGCACAGATACGCAGTATTTT. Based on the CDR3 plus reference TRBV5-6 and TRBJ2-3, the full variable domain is DAGVTQSPTHLIKTRGQQVTLRCSPKSGHDTVSWYQQALGQGPQFIFQYYEEEERQRGNFPDRFSGHQFPNYSSELNVNALLLGDSALYLCASSTFSTDTQYFGPGTRLTVL.